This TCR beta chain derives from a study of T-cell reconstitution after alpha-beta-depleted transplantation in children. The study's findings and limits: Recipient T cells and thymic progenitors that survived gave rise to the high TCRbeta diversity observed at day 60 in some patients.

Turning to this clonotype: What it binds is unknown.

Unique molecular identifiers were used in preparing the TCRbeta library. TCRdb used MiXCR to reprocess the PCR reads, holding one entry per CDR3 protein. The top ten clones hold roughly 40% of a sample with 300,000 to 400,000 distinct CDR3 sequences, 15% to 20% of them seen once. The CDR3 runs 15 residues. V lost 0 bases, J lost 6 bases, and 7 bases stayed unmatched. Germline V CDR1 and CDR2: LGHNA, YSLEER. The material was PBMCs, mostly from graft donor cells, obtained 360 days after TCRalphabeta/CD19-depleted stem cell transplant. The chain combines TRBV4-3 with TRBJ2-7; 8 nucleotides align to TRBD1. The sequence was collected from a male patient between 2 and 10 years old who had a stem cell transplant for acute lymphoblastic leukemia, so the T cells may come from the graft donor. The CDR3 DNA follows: TGCGCCAGCAGCCAAGAGACAGGGGTGAGTCTCGAGCAGTACTTC. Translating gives CASSQETGVSLEQYF.